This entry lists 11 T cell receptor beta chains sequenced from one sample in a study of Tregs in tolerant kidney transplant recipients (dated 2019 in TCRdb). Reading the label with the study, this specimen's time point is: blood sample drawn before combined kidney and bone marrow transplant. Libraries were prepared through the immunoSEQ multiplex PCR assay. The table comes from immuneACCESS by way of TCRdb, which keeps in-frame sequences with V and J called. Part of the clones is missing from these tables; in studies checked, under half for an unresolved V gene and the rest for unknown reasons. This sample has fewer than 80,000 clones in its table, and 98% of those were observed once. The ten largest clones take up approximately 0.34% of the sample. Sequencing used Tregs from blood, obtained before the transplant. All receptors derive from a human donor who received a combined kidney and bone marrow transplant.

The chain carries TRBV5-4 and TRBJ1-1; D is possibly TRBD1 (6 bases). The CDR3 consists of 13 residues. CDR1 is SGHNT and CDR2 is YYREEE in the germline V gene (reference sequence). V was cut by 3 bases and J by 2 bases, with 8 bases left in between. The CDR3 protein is CASSSQGNTEAFF. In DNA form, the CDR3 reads TGTGCCAGCAGCTCACAGGGTAACACTGAAGCTTTCTTT.

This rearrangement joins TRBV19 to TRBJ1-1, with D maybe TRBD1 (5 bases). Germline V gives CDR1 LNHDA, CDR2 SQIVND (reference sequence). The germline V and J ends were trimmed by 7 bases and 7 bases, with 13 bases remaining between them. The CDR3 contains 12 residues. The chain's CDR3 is CASINRRDEAFF. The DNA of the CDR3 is TGTGCCAGTATCAACAGGCGGGATGAAGCTTTCTTT.

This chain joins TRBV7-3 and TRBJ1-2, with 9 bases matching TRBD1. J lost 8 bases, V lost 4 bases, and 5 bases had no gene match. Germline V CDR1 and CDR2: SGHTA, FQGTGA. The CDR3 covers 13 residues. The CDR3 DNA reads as TGTGCCAGCAGCTCTACAGGGGGCCGGGGCTACACCTTC. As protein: CASSSTGGRGYTF.

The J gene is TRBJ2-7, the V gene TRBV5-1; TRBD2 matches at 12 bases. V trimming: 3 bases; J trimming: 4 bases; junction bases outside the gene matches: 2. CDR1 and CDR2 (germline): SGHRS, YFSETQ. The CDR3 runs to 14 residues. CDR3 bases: TGCGCCAGCAGCTCCGGGACTAGCGGGTACGAGCAGTACTTC. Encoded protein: CASSSGTSGYEQYF.

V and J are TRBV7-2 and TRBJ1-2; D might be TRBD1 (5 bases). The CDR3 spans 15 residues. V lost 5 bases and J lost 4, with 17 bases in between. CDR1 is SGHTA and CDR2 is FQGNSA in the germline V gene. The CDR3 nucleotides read TGTGCCAGCAGCCAACTCTTTACAGGTGGCTATGGCTACACCTTC. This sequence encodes CASSQLFTGGYGYTF.

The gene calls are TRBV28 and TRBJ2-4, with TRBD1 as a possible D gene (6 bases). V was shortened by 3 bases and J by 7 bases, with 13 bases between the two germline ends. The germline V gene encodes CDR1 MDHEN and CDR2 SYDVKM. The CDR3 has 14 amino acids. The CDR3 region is CASSFHRARNIQYF. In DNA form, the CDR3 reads TGTGCCAGCAGTTTCCACAGGGCCCGGAACATTCAGTACTTC.

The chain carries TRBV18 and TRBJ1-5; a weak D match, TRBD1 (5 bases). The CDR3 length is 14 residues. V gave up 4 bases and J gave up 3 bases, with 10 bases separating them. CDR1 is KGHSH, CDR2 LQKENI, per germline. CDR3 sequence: CASSQGQLNQPQHF. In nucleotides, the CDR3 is TGTGCCAGCTCACAGGGGCAGCTCAATCAGCCCCAGCATTTT.

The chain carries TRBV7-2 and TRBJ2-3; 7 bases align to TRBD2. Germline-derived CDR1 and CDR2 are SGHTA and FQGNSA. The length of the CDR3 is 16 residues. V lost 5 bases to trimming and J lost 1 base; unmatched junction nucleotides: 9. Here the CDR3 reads CASSPRRLAGTDTQYF. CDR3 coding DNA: TGTGCCAGCAGCCCGAGACGGCTAGCGGGCACAGATACGCAGTATTTT.

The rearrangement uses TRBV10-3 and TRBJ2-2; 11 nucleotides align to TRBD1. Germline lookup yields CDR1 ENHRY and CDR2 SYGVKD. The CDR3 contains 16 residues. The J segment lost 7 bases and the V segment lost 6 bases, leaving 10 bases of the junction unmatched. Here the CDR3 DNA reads TGTGCCATCAGCGCCGACAGGACAGGGGGCAACGGGGAGCTGTTTTTT. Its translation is CAISADRTGGNGELFF.

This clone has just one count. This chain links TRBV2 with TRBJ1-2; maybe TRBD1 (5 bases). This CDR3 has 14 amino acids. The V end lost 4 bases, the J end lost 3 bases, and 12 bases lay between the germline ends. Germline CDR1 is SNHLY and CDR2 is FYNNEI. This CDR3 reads CASSVGEGYYGYTF. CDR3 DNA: TGTGCCAGCAGTGTGGGGGAGGGGTACTATGGCTACACCTTC.

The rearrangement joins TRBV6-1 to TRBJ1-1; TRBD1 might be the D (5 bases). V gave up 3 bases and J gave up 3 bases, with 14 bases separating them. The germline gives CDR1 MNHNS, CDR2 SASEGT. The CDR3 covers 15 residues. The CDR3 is CASSEGGSRHTEAFF. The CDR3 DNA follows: TGTGCCAGCAGTGAGGGGGGTTCGCGCCACACTGAAGCTTTCTTT.